This record looks at one T cell receptor (beta chain) sequence and its context. Its antigen is unknown. The sample originates from a study of OX40 agonist ivuxolimab in advanced cancers. The study's findings and limits: Low normalized clonal expansion also occurred in some nonresponding patients.

The method was immunoSEQ multiplex PCR; TCRdb's version includes in-frame clones alone and lacks a portion of them. The profile shows tens of thousands of clones, more than 70% of them singletons. The CDR3 sequence is 14 residues long. CDR1 and CDR2 from the germline V gene are LGHNA and YNFKEQ. Trimming shortened V by 1 base and J by 12 bases, and 17 bases separated the two germline ends. The sequence was collected from an adult with an advanced solid tumor such as melanoma, head and neck, liver or kidney cancer. The chain joins TRBV4-2 to TRBJ2-3, with a possible D match to TRBD2 (7 bases). The specimen comprised CD4+ or CD8+ T cells sorted from blood, sampled in a trial of the OX40 agonist ivuxolimab. The CDR3 protein is CASSQVEAGASQYF. DNA for the CDR3: TGTGCCAGCAGCCAAGTCGAGGCGGGGGCCTCACAGTATTTT.